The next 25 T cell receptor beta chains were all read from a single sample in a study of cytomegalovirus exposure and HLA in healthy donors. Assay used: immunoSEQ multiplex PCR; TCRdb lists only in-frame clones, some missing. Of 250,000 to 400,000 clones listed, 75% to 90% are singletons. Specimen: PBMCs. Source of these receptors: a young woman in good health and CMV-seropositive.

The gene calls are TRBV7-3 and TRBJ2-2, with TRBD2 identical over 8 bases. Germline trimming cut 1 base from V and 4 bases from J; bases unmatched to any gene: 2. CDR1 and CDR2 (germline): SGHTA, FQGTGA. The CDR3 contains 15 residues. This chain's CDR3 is CASSLSLAGTGELFF. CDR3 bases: TGTGCCAGCAGCTTAAGCCTAGCGGGCACCGGGGAGCTGTTTTTT.

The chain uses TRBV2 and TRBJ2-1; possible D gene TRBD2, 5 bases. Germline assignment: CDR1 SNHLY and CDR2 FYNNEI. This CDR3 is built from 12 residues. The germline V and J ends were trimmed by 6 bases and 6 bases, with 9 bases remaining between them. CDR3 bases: TGTGCCAGCAGCGGAACTAGCAATGAGCAGTTCTTC. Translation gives CASSGTSNEQFF.

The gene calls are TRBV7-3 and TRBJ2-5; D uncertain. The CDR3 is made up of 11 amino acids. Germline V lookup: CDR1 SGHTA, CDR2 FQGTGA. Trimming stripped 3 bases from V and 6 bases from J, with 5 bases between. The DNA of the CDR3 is TGTGCCAGCAGCTTCAAGCAGACCCAGTACTTC. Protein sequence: CASSFKQTQYF.

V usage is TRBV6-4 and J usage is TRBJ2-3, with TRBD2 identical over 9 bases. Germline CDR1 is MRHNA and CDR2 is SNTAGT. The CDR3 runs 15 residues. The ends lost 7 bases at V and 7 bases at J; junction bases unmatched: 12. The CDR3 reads CASIVRGGGAHTQYF. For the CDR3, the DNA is TGTGCCAGCATCGTCAGGGGCGGGGGGGCACATACGCAGTATTTT.

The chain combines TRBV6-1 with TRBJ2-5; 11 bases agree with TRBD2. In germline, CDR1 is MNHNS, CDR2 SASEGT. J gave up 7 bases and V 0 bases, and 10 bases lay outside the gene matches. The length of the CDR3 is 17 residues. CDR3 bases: TGTGCCAGCAGTGAAGCTGGGCTTAGCGGGGGGGCGGGGACCCAGTACTTC. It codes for CASSEAGLSGGAGTQYF.

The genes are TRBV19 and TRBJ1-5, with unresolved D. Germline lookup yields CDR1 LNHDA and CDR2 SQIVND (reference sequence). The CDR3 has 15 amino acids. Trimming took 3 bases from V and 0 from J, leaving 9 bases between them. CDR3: CASSMEGYSNQPQHF. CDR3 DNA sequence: TGTGCCAGTAGTATGGAGGGTTATAGCAATCAGCCCCAGCATTTT.

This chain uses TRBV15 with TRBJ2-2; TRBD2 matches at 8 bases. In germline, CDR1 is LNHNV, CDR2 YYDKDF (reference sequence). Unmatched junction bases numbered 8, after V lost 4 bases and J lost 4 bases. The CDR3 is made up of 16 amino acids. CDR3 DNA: TGTGCCACCAGCATCCTTCCGGGGGGGTCCACCGGGGAGCTGTTTTTT. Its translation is CATSILPGGSTGELFF.

The DNA for the CDR3 is TGCAGCGTCGTCGGACAGGGGCATAACGGGGAGCTGTTTTTT. Encoded protein: CSVVGQGHNGELFF. This rearrangement joins TRBV29-1 to TRBJ2-2; 9 nucleotides match TRBD1. V shed 6 bases, J shed 7 bases, and the junction held 9 bases outside the gene matches. CDR3 length equals 14 residues. Germline lookup yields CDR1 SQVTM and CDR2 ANQGSEA.

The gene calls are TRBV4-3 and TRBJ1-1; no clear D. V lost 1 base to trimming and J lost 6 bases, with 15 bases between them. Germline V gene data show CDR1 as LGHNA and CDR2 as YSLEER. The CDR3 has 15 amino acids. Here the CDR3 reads CASSQVALPKAEAFF. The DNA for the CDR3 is TGCGCCAGCAGCCAAGTGGCCCTCCCGAAGGCTGAAGCTTTCTTT.

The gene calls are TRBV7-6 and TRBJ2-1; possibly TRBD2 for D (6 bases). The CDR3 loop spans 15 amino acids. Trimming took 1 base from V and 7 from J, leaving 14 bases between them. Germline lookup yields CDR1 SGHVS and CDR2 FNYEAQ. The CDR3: CASSLGWSGANEQFF. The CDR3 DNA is TGTGCCAGCAGCTTAGGTTGGTCGGGAGCGAATGAGCAGTTCTTC.

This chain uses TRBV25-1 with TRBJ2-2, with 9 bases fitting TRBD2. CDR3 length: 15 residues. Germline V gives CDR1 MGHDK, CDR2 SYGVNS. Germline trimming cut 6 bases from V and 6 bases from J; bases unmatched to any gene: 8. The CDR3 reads CASSAGTSPSGELFF. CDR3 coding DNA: TGTGCCAGCAGCGCCGGGACTAGCCCATCCGGGGAGCTGTTTTTT.

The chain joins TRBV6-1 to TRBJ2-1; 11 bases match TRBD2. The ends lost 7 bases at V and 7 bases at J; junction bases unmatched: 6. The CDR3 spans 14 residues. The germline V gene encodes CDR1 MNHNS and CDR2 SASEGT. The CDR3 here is CASNPSGRWNEQFF. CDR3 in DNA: TGTGCCAGCAATCCTAGCGGGAGGTGGAATGAGCAGTTCTTC.

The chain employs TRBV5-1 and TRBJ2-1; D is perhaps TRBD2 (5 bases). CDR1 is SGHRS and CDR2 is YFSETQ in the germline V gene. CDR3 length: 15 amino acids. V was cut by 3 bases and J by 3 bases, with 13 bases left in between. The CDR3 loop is CASSSTTGSYNEQFF. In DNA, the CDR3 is TGCGCCAGCAGCTCCACTACGGGGAGCTACAATGAGCAGTTCTTC.

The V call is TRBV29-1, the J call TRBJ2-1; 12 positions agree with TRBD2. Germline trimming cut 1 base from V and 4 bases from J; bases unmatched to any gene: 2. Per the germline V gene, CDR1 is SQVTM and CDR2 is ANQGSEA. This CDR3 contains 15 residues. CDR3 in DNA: TGCAGCGTTGAAGCCGGACTAGCGGGGTACAATGAGCAGTTCTTC. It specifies CSVEAGLAGYNEQFF.

The CDR3 spells CASNEPGQGRTEAFF. The DNA of the CDR3 is TGTGCCAGCAACGAGCCGGGACAGGGGAGGACTGAAGCTTTCTTT. V gene TRBV6-1 combines with J gene TRBJ1-1; TRBD1 agrees at 10 bases. V lost 7 bases, J lost 5 bases, and 10 bases stayed unmatched. The CDR3 loop spans 15 amino acids. CDR1 and CDR2 (germline): MNHNS, SASEGT.

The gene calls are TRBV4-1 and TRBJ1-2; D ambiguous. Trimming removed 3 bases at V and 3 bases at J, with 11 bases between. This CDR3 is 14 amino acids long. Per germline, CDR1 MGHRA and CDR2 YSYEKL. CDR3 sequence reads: CASSQTPADYGYTF. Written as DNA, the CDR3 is TGCGCCAGCAGCCAGACTCCCGCGGACTATGGCTACACCTTC.

CDR3 in DNA: TGTGCCAGCTCACCACGGATTGGCGACAGGGAGACGGATGGCTACACCTTC. Translation gives CASSPRIGDRETDGYTF. This rearrangement joins TRBV18 to TRBJ1-2; TRBD1 matches at 7 bases. V trimming: 1 base; J trimming: 6 bases; junction bases outside the gene matches: 14. The CDR3 is 17 residues long. Germline CDR1 and CDR2: KGHSH and LQKENI.

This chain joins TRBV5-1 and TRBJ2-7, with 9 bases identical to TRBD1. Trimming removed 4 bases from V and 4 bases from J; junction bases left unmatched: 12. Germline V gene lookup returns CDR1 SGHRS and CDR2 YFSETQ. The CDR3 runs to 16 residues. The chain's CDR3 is CASSKIGQGRSYEQYF. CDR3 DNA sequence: TGCGCCAGCAGCAAGATCGGACAGGGGAGGAGTTACGAGCAGTACTTC.

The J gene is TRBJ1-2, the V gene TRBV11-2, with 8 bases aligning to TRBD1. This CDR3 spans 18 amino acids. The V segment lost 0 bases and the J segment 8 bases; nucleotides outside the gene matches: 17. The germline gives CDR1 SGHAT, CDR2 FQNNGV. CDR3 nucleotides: TGTGCCAGCAGCTTAGATGTAATCGATGCGGGACAGGAGGAGGGCTACACCTTC. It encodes CASSLDVIDAGQEEGYTF. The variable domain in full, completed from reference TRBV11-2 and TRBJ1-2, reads EAGVAQSPRYKIIEKRQSVAFWCNPISGHATLYWYQQILGQGPKLLIQFQNNGVVDDSQLPKDRFSAERLKGVDSTLKIQPAKLEDSAVYLCASSLDVIDAGQEEGYTFGSGTRLTVV.

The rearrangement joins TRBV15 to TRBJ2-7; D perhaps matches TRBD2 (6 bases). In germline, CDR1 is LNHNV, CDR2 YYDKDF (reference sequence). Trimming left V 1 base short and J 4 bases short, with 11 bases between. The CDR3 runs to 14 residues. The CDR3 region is CATSRGLGGYEQYF. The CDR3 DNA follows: TGTGCCACCAGCAGAGGCCTGGGGGGATACGAGCAGTACTTC.

Written as DNA, the CDR3 is TGCGCCAGCAGCCAAATGGGGGGAGACTACGAGCAGTACTTC. This encodes CASSQMGGDYEQYF. V and J are TRBV5-1 and TRBJ2-7; TRBD2 is a possible D gene (6 bases). Trimming left V 4 bases short and J 3 bases short, with 14 bases between. The CDR3 length is 14 residues. CDR1 is SGHRS, CDR2 YFSETQ, per germline.

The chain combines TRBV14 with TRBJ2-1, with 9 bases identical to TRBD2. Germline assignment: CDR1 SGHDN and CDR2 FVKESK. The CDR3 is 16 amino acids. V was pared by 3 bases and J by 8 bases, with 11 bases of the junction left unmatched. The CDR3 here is CASSQALAGLYYEQFF. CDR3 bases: TGTGCCAGCAGCCAGGCTCTAGCGGGGCTTTACTATGAGCAGTTCTTC.

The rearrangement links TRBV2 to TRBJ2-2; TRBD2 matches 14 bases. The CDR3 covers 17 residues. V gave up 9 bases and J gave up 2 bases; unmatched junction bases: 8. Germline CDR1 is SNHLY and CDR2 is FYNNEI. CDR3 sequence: CASPGLAGATNTGELFF. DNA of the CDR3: TGTGCCAGTCCGGGACTAGCGGGAGCGACCAACACCGGGGAGCTGTTTTTT.

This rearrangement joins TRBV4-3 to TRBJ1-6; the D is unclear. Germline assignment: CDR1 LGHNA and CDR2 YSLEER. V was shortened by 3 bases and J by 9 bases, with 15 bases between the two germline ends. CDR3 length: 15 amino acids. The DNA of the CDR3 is TGCGCCAGCAGCCATTTCCTAGACACAAGTTCACCCCTCCACTTT. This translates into CASSHFLDTSSPLHF.

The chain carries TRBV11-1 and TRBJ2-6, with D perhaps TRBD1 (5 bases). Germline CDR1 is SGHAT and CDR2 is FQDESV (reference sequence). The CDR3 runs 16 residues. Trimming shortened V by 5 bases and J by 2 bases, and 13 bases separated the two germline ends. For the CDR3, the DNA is TGTGCCAGCAGCCGACAGCCAACGGCTGGGGCCAACGTCCTGACTTTC. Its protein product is CASSRQPTAGANVLTF.